A single sample gave rise to the 32 T cell receptor beta chains below, sequenced in a study of T-cell reconstitution after alpha-beta-depleted transplantation in children. This sample's TCRbeta library carried unique molecular identifier barcodes. TCRdb re-analysed the PCR reads in MiXCR, keeping a single row per CDR3 protein. The table has roughly 610,000 distinct CDR3 sequences, about 10% seen once. The sample was PBMCs from the stem cell graft donor, taken from the stem cell graft. These TCRs come from a human donor who donated a stem cell graft to a child with acute myeloid leukemia.

V gene TRBV12-3 or TRBV12-4 combines with J gene TRBJ2-4; TRBD2 matches 10 bases. Trimming removed 6 bases from V and 12 bases from J; junction bases left unmatched: 11. This CDR3 contains 14 residues. The CDR3 DNA is TGTGCCAGCAGCGCTAGCGGGAGAATGGAGACTCAGTACTTC. The encoded protein is CASSASGRMETQYF.

This clonotype was counted a few times. The rearrangement links TRBV6-6 to TRBJ2-3; possible D gene TRBD1, 6 bases. With 7 bases removed from V and 5 bases from J, the gap between germline ends came to 13 bases. CDR3 length equals 13 residues. Germline V gene sequence: CDR1 MNHNY, CDR2 SVGAGI (reference sequence). The CDR3 DNA reads TGTGCCAGCATACCCCAGGGGAAAGATACGCAGTATTTT. Amino acids: CASIPQGKDTQYF.

A few counts support this clonotype. Sequence at one end of the junction differs from germline and may be a read error. The genes are TRBV28 and TRBJ2-7; D is uncertain. CDR3 length: 13 residues. The germline V gene encodes CDR1 MDHEN and CDR2 SYDVKM. The CDR3 sequence is CASSLINPYEQYF. In DNA, the CDR3 is TGTGCCAGCAGTTTAATAAACCCCTATGAGCAGTACTTC.

This clonotype has a handful of counts. DNA of the CDR3: TGCGCCAGCAGCTTGCTTAACCAGGGGGCGAATGAGCAGTTCTTC. It is translated as CASSLLNQGANEQFF. The chain is built from TRBV5-1 and TRBJ2-1; 8 nucleotides align to TRBD1. CDR1 and CDR2 (germline): SGHRS, YFSETQ. After removal of 1 base from V and 7 bases from J, the junction contained 7 bases not matched to a gene. The CDR3 is made up of 15 amino acids.

This clonotype has at least ten counts. The gene calls are TRBV5-1 and TRBJ2-7, with a tentative D call TRBD2 (6 bases). Germline loops: CDR1 SGHRS, CDR2 YFSETQ. Trimming pared 3 bases from V and 1 base from J, leaving 11 bases between. The CDR3 runs 14 residues. The DNA of the CDR3 is TGCGCCAGCAGCTCCGGGACTCAATCCTACGAGCAGTACTTC. It encodes CASSSGTQSYEQYF.

This clonotype has at least ten counts. The genes are TRBV20-1 and TRBJ2-3; TRBD1 matches 9 bases. CDR3 length: 18 amino acids. Per the germline V gene, CDR1 is DFQATT and CDR2 is SNEGSKA (reference sequence). V was clipped by 6 bases and J by 1 base; unmatched bases: 17. The CDR3 bases are TGCAGTGCCCAAAAGGGACAGGGTGGGGGCACCCGCACAGATACGCAGTATTTT. The encoded protein is CSAQKGQGGGTRTDTQYF.

This clonotype was seen a handful of times. This sequence joins TRBV20-1 and TRBJ2-7; 11 nucleotides match TRBD2. The CDR3 length is 15 residues. Germline V CDR1 and CDR2: DFQATT, SNEGSKA (reference sequence). The V segment lost 1 base and the J segment 4 bases; nucleotides outside the gene matches: 6. The CDR3: CSARVVAGGPYEQYF. The DNA of the CDR3 is TGCAGTGCTAGAGTGGTAGCGGGAGGGCCGTACGAGCAGTACTTC.

The V and J genes are TRBV7-2 and TRBJ1-2; no firm D call. From germline, CDR1 is SGHTA and CDR2 FQGNSA. This CDR3 contains 15 residues. Trimming left V 0 bases short and J 2 bases short, with 10 bases between. The DNA for the CDR3 is TGTGCCAGCAGCTTAGCCCCGACGGGGAACTATGGCTACACCTTC. Encoded protein: CASSLAPTGNYGYTF.

The chain combines TRBV18 with TRBJ2-2, with a possible D match to TRBD1 (6 bases). Between the trimmed V and J ends, which lost 6 bases and 3 bases, there was a span of 14 bases. The CDR3 sequence is 15 residues long. Germline assignment: CDR1 KGHSH and CDR2 LQKENI. The chain's CDR3 is CASSRDTLDTGELFF. As DNA, the CDR3 is TGTGCCAGCTCCCGGGACACTCTCGACACCGGGGAGCTGTTTTTT. Together with reference TRBV18 and TRBJ2-2, the CDR3 gives the full variable domain: NAGVMQNPRHLVRRRGQEARLRCSPMKGHSHVYWYRQLPEEGLKFMVYLQKENIIDESGMPKERFSAEFPKEGPSILRIQQVVRGDSAAYFCASSRDTLDTGELFFGEGSRLTVL.

This clonotype was detected many times. The CDR3 nucleotides read TGTGCCAGCACCGCTACTAGCGCCGCGAGTGAGCAGTTCTTC. Translating gives CASTATSAASEQFF. The V gene is TRBV12-3 or TRBV12-4, the J gene TRBJ2-1, with 7 bases lining up with TRBD2. CDR3 length equals 14 residues. Trimming removed 7 bases from V and 9 bases from J; junction bases left unmatched: 12.

The chain joins TRBV19 to TRBJ1-5, with 7 bases fitting TRBD1. V was pared by 4 bases and J by 0 bases, with 12 bases of the junction left unmatched. The germline V gene encodes CDR1 LNHDA and CDR2 SQIVND (reference sequence). The CDR3 totals 18 residues. The CDR3 protein is CASSTLPGQDHSNQPQHF. In DNA, the CDR3 is TGTGCCAGTAGTACTTTACCTGGACAGGATCATAGCAATCAGCCCCAGCATTTT. Using reference TRBV19 and TRBJ1-5 for the parts outside the CDR3, the full variable domain is DGGITQSPKYLFRKEGQNVTLSCEQNLNHDAMYWYRQDPGQGLRLIYYSQIVNDFQKGDIAEGYSVSREKKESFPLTVTSAQKNPTAFYLCASSTLPGQDHSNQPQHFGDGTRLSIL.

This chain joins TRBV4-3 and TRBJ2-2; 8 nucleotides line up with TRBD2. Unmatched junction bases numbered 6, after V lost 0 bases and J lost 6 bases. The germline gives CDR1 LGHNA, CDR2 YSLEER. There are 16 residues in the CDR3. CDR3 loop: CASSQDRSGSSGELFF. CDR3 nucleotides: TGCGCCAGCAGCCAAGATCGGAGCGGGAGTTCCGGGGAGCTGTTTTTT.

This clonotype occurred many times. This chain connects TRBV5-1 to TRBJ2-4; perhaps TRBD2 as D (6 bases). The CDR3 spans 14 residues. Germline loops: CDR1 SGHRS, CDR2 YFSETQ. Trimming pared 5 bases from V and 5 bases from J, leaving 14 bases between. CDR3 DNA: TGCGCCAGCAGGACTAGTCAGAGCCAAAACATTCAGTACTTC. Amino acid sequence: CASRTSQSQNIQYF.

This clonotype was observed at least ten times. The rearrangement links TRBV20-1 to TRBJ2-2, with 7 bases that match TRBD1. CDR3 length: 15 residues. The germline V gene has CDR1 DFQATT and CDR2 SNEGSKA (reference sequence). The junction had 6 bases not matched to a gene; V was cut back by 3 bases and J by 2 bases. CDR3 sequence: CSARVGQRNTGELFF. In nucleotides, the CDR3 is TGCAGTGCTAGGGTGGGACAGCGAAACACCGGGGAGCTGTTTTTT.

Many counts were recorded for this clonotype. The chain joins TRBV6-1 to TRBJ2-3; the match to TRBD2 covers 11 bases. Germline CDR1 reads MNHNS; CDR2 reads SASEGT. The CDR3 runs to 15 residues. Losses at the gene ends were 7 bases for V and 2 bases for J; bases not matched to a gene: 5. The CDR3 protein is CASTSLAGVTDTQYF. For the CDR3, the DNA is TGTGCCAGCACCTCACTAGCGGGAGTCACAGATACGCAGTATTTT.

J is TRBJ2-1 and V is TRBV14; 13 bases agree with TRBD2. Germline loops: CDR1 SGHDN, CDR2 FVKESK. The CDR3 has 19 residues. The ends lost 2 bases at V and 1 base at J; junction bases unmatched: 8. This CDR3 is CASSQLRTSGRRSYNEQFF. The CDR3 DNA reads TGTGCCAGCAGCCAACTGAGGACTAGCGGGAGAAGGTCCTACAATGAGCAGTTCTTC.

This clonotype was recorded at least ten times. The chain couples TRBV2 to TRBJ2-7; 9 nucleotides agree with TRBD2. CDR3 length equals 13 residues. Losses at the gene ends were 6 bases for V and 2 bases for J; bases not matched to a gene: 2. Germline V lookup: CDR1 SNHLY, CDR2 FYNNEI. CDR3 coding DNA: TGTGCCAGCAGCATAGCGGGAGCCTACGAGCAGTACTTC. Translating gives CASSIAGAYEQYF.

There are many counts of this clonotype. This chain joins TRBV12-3 or TRBV12-4 and TRBJ2-3; TRBD1 is a possible D gene (6 bases). The CDR3 extends over 14 amino acids. V was clipped by 5 bases and J by 2 bases, with 11 bases between them. In nucleotides, the CDR3 is TGTGCCAGCAGTCCAACAGGGATCACAGATACGCAGTATTTT. It translates to CASSPTGITDTQYF.

The V gene is TRBV20-1, the J gene TRBJ2-5, with 9 bases fitting TRBD2. Per germline, CDR1 DFQATT and CDR2 SNEGSKA (reference sequence). The CDR3 is made up of 14 amino acids. With 4 bases clipped from V and 1 base from J, the junction kept 4 bases outside the gene matches. The CDR3 sequence is CSAMRGGPQETQYF. The CDR3 nucleotides are TGCAGTGCTATGCGGGGGGGCCCCCAAGAGACCCAGTACTTC.

This clonotype was detected a few times. The V call is TRBV27, the J call TRBJ2-3; no clear D. The CDR3 length is 15 residues. Trimming left V 4 bases short and J 0 bases short, with 11 bases between. Germline V gene lookup returns CDR1 MNHEY and CDR2 SMNVEV (reference sequence). CDR3 residues: CASSYLRPSTDTQYF. The DNA of the CDR3 is TGTGCCAGCAGTTACTTACGACCTAGCACAGATACGCAGTATTTT.

The chain carries TRBV12-3 or TRBV12-4 and TRBJ1-4; tentatively, D is TRBD1 (6 bases). V lost 2 bases to trimming and J lost 8 bases, with 12 bases between them. The CDR3 extends over 14 amino acids. CDR3 in DNA: TGTGCCAGCAGTTTATTCGAGGGGGGGGAAAAACTGTTTTTT. It codes for CASSLFEGGEKLFF.

V gene TRBV5-1 combines with J gene TRBJ2-7; 9 bases map to TRBD2. Germline V gene data show CDR1 as SGHRS and CDR2 as YFSETQ. Trimming cost V 2 bases and J 3 bases; bases outside gene matches: 12. The CDR3 spans 17 residues. The CDR3 reads CASSFSPPSGTDYEQYF. CDR3 DNA sequence: TGCGCCAGCAGCTTTAGTCCCCCTAGCGGGACCGACTACGAGCAGTACTTC.

The gene calls are TRBV5-4 and TRBJ2-7; 7 bases are shared with TRBD1. Trimming cost V 0 bases and J 2 bases; bases outside gene matches: 5. Per the germline V gene, CDR1 is SGHNT and CDR2 is YYREEE (reference sequence). CDR3 length: 15 residues. CDR3 nucleotide sequence: TGTGCCAGCAGCTTGGACCAGGGGGTCGCCTACGAGCAGTACTTC. Encoded protein: CASSLDQGVAYEQYF.

This clonotype occurred many times. This rearrangement joins TRBV29-1 to TRBJ2-2, with TRBD2 matching 10 bases. Unmatched junction bases numbered 7, after V lost 6 bases and J lost 6 bases. This CDR3 comprises 14 residues. Germline V gives CDR1 SQVTM, CDR2 ANQGSEA. The DNA of the CDR3 is TGCAGCGTAAAAGCGGGAGGGCGTGCCGGGGAGCTGTTTTTT. It encodes CSVKAGGRAGELFF.

The chain combines TRBV6-2 or TRBV6-3 with TRBJ1-5; D is possibly TRBD1 (5 bases). Germline V gene lookup returns CDR1 MNHEY and CDR2 SVGEGT. Trimming stripped 4 bases from V and 7 bases from J, with 11 bases between. This CDR3 contains 13 residues. In DNA, the CDR3 is TGTGCCAGCAGTTTCCCCCGGGGGCAGCCCCAGCATTTT. Its protein is CASSFPRGQPQHF.

This clonotype has at least ten counts. The rearrangement links TRBV27 to TRBJ1-2; tentative D call: TRBD1 (5 bases). This CDR3 is built from 13 residues. Germline values: CDR1 MNHEY, CDR2 SMNVEV (reference sequence). Trimming stripped 3 bases from V and 4 bases from J, with 9 bases between. The CDR3 bases are TGTGCCAGCAGTTTTGGGGGTACCTATGGCTACACCTTC. Its translation: CASSFGGTYGYTF.

This clonotype turned up a few times. The chain couples TRBV5-1 to TRBJ2-5, with a possible D match to TRBD2 (5 bases). Germline lookup yields CDR1 SGHRS and CDR2 YFSETQ. V was clipped by 3 bases and J by 2 bases, with 14 bases between them. This CDR3 has 15 amino acids. CDR3 nucleotides: TGCGCCAGCAGCTCTGAAGGACTCTTACAAGAGACCCAGTACTTC. Translated, it gives CASSSEGLLQETQYF.

This clonotype has a count of ten or more. This chain connects TRBV30 to TRBJ2-4; TRBD2 agrees at 11 bases. Germline CDR1 is GTSNPN and CDR2 is SVGIG (reference sequence). The CDR3 has 14 residues. V was pared by 5 bases and J by 9 bases, with 9 bases of the junction left unmatched. The CDR3 protein is CAWEPGTSGSIQYF. Here the CDR3 DNA reads TGTGCCTGGGAACCCGGGACTAGCGGTAGCATTCAGTACTTC.

In its sample, this clonotype was seen a few times. The chain has TRBV30 and TRBJ2-1, with no clear D. V was cut by 8 bases and J by 1 base, with 9 bases left in between. The CDR3 is made up of 12 amino acids. The germline gives CDR1 GTSNPN, CDR2 SVGIG (reference sequence). CDR3 region: CALGLSYNEQFF. CDR3 coding DNA: TGTGCCCTGGGGTTGTCCTACAATGAGCAGTTCTTC.

This chain links TRBV6-1 with TRBJ1-3, with 10 bases fitting TRBD1. The CDR3 has 15 amino acids. With 5 bases clipped from V and 4 bases from J, the junction kept 5 bases outside the gene matches. Germline CDR1 MNHNS, CDR2 SASEGT. This CDR3 reads CASSPGTGAGNTIYF. DNA of the CDR3: TGTGCCAGCAGTCCCGGGACAGGGGCGGGAAACACCATATATTTT.

There are a few counts of this clonotype. This sequence joins TRBV24-1 and TRBJ2-5; TRBD2 might be the D (5 bases). Germline loops: CDR1 KGHDR, CDR2 SFDVKD. V dropped 9 bases and J dropped 5 bases, with 15 bases sitting between them. The CDR3 totals 13 residues. The CDR3 coding sequence is TGTGCCACCCGAGGGCGGCGGCGGGAGACCCAGTACTTC. Amino acids: CATRGRRRETQYF.

The chain recombines TRBV7-3 with TRBJ2-5; D perhaps matches TRBD1 (5 bases). Looked up from germline, CDR1 is SGHTA and CDR2 is FQGTGA. Between the trimmed V and J ends, which lost 1 base and 1 base, there was a span of 10 bases. The CDR3 covers 15 residues. In nucleotides, the CDR3 is TGTGCCAGCAGCTTAAGCAGGGCCTCCCAAGAGACCCAGTACTTC. Its protein product is CASSLSRASQETQYF.